The TCR beta chain under discussion was sequenced for a study of early T cells in non-severe SARS-CoV-2 infection. Study-wide results and caveats: Anti-spike CD8 specificities were favored by VDJdb matching, whose results missed private and CD4 specificities.

TCRdb recomputed calls from the 5' RACE reads with MiXCR, one row per CDR3 protein. The data hold tens of thousands of distinct CDR3 sequences, with roughly an eighth observed a single time. Between the trimmed V and J ends, which lost 6 bases and 2 bases, there was a span of 19 bases. The CDR3 length is 16 residues. From germline, CDR1 is MNHEY and CDR2 SVGAGI. Regarding this clonotype: What it binds is not known.

The sequenced material came from whole blood. The TCR originated in an adult who was a healthcare worker with PCR-confirmed SARS-CoV-2 infection or an uninfected control (not recorded which). This chain uses TRBV6-5 with TRBJ2-5; D may be TRBD1 (5 bases). As DNA, the CDR3 is TGTGCCAGCAGCCCGCAGGGCACGGTTAGGCAAGAGACCCAGTACTTC. It codes for CASSPQGTVRQETQYF.